These 22 T cell receptor beta chains came from one sample sequenced in a study of T cell responses to AZD1222 COVID-19 vaccine. The repertoire was sequenced with immunoSEQ multiplex PCR; TCRdb's copy has only in-frame clones and lacks some. The table lists about 120,000 clones, under 90% of them singletons. Sequenced material: peripheral blood, taken on day 0 of AZD1222 vaccination. The receptor source for this set is an adult in good health.

This clone was detected only once. The chain links TRBV7-9 to TRBJ2-1, with D perhaps TRBD1 or TRBD2 (5 bases each). Deletions cut 3 bases from V and 4 bases from J, with 13 bases between. Germline V gene lookup returns CDR1 SEHNR and CDR2 FQNEAQ (reference sequence). This CDR3 spans 15 amino acids. CDR3 bases: TGTGCCAGCAGCTTGGGGGAGATCACGTACAATGAGCAGTTCTTC. Its translation is CASSLGEITYNEQFF.

The chain employs TRBV3-1 (or the pseudogene TRBV3-2) and TRBJ1-2; 10 bases line up with TRBD1. V shed 4 bases, J shed 4 bases, and the junction held 6 bases outside the gene matches. Germline V gene data show CDR1 as LGHDT and CDR2 as YNNKEL (reference sequence). This CDR3 is built from 15 residues. The CDR3 loop is CASSPKWTGGYGYTF. Here the CDR3 DNA reads TGTGCCAGCAGCCCTAAATGGACAGGGGGCTATGGCTACACCTTC.

V is TRBV5-1 and J is TRBJ2-5; D not certain. This CDR3 spans 12 amino acids. Trimming left V 0 bases short and J 3 bases short, with 3 bases between. Germline lookup yields CDR1 SGHRS and CDR2 YFSETQ. CDR3 amino acids: CASSLGEETQYF. CDR3 nucleotides: TGCGCCAGCAGCTTGGGGGAAGAGACCCAGTACTTC.

This chain uses TRBV28 with TRBJ1-1; the D gene is possibly TRBD1 (6 bases). Germline values: CDR1 MDHEN, CDR2 SYDVKM. The V end was cut by 5 bases, the J end by 6 bases, with 22 bases between. The CDR3 runs to 16 residues. CDR3 in amino acids: CASSPEVGGVGSEAFF. The CDR3 DNA sequence: TGTGCCAGCAGTCCCGAAGTGGGGGGCGTTGGATCTGAAGCTTTCTTT.

The genes are TRBV28 and TRBJ2-3, with 8 bases fitting TRBD2. The CDR3 has 15 amino acids. Looked up from germline, CDR1 is MDHEN and CDR2 is SYDVKM. The V gene end was trimmed by 1 base and the J gene end by 6 bases; junction bases not matched to a gene: 6. The CDR3 sequence: CASSLSGGRRDTQYF. For the CDR3, the DNA is TGTGCCAGCAGTTTATCGGGGGGGCGGAGGGATACGCAGTATTTT.

The chain uses TRBV5-4 and TRBJ2-3, with 7 bases matching TRBD1. The V gene end was trimmed by 3 bases and the J gene end by 6 bases; junction bases not matched to a gene: 1. This CDR3 comprises 12 residues. Germline V lookup: CDR1 SGHNT, CDR2 YYREEE (reference sequence). This CDR3 is CASSSDRDTQYF. The CDR3 DNA reads TGTGCCAGCAGCTCGGACAGGGATACGCAGTATTTT.

The chain is built from TRBV5-1 and TRBJ2-1; 10 bases fit TRBD2. The CDR3 contains 15 residues. The germline V gene has CDR1 SGHRS and CDR2 YFSETQ. The trim removed 4 bases at V and 8 bases at J, leaving 9 bases unmatched. CDR3 sequence (DNA): TGCGCCAGCAGCCGGGGGCTAGCGGGAGAGGATGAGCAGTTCTTC. Its protein is CASSRGLAGEDEQFF.

In its sample, this clone was seen once. This sequence joins TRBV5-1 and TRBJ2-3; D might be TRBD2 (6 bases). Trimming left V 0 bases short and J 8 bases short, with 7 bases between. Per germline, CDR1 SGHRS and CDR2 YFSETQ. The CDR3 has 12 amino acids. CDR3 loop: CASSLDGGTQYF. DNA of the CDR3: TGCGCCAGCAGCTTGGACGGGGGTACGCAGTATTTT.

V gene TRBV6-2 or TRBV6-3 combines with J gene TRBJ2-7, with a tentative D call TRBD1 (6 bases). This CDR3 spans 14 amino acids. The V gene's germline CDR1 is MNHEY and CDR2 SVGEGT. V lost 4 bases, J lost 0 bases, and 10 bases lay in between. CDR3 DNA: TGTGCCAGCAGTTCAACAGGGAGCTCCTACGAGCAGTACTTC. Translated: CASSSTGSSYEQYF.

The chain combines TRBV2 with TRBJ2-7, with D possibly TRBD1 on 6 matching bases. The germline V and J ends were trimmed by 7 bases and 13 bases, with 17 bases remaining between them. In germline, CDR1 is SNHLY, CDR2 FYNNEI. CDR3 size: 11 residues. The CDR3 DNA sequence: TGTGCCAGCACCGCCCAGGGGCTCGTTTACTTC. Residues: CASTAQGLVYF.

The V and J genes are TRBV11-3 and TRBJ1-1, with 7 bases aligning to TRBD1. Germline V gene lookup returns CDR1 SGHNT and CDR2 YENEEA. This CDR3 has 14 residues. The V and J ends lost 6 bases and 5 bases, in that order; junction bases with no gene match: 9. In nucleotides, the CDR3 is TGTGCCAGCAGTACGAGGACAGGAGGGACTGAAGCTTTCTTT. This codes for CASSTRTGGTEAFF.

CDR3 nucleotide sequence: TGTGCCAGCAGTTCATTCGAAGGAAGCTCCTACAATGAGCAGTTCTTC. This sequence encodes CASSSFEGSSYNEQFF. This sequence joins TRBV27 and TRBJ2-1, with no clear D. Germline V CDR1 and CDR2: MNHEY, SMNVEV (reference sequence). The V and J ends lost 4 bases and 0 bases respectively, with 13 bases between them. The CDR3 runs 16 residues.

The J gene is TRBJ1-6, the V gene TRBV27; TRBD1 aligns across 10 bases. Germline CDR1 MNHEY, CDR2 SMNVEV (reference sequence). V lost 2 bases to trimming and J lost 0 bases; unmatched junction nucleotides: 4. The length of the CDR3 is 18 residues. The CDR3 protein is CASSLLGQGGSYNSPLHF. The DNA of the CDR3 is TGTGCCAGCAGTTTACTCGGACAGGGGGGCTCCTATAATTCACCCCTCCACTTT.

The chain combines TRBV27 with TRBJ1-5; TRBD1 is a possible D gene (6 bases). CDR1 is MNHEY and CDR2 is SMNVEV in the germline V gene (reference sequence). The V end lost 2 bases, the J end lost 6 bases, and 11 bases lay between the germline ends. There are 14 residues in the CDR3. CDR3 in amino acids: CASSLSRGGQPQHF. DNA of the CDR3: TGTGCCAGCAGTTTAAGCAGGGGAGGTCAGCCCCAGCATTTT.

The chain links TRBV18 to TRBJ2-2; D not resolved. The V and J ends lost 3 bases and 7 bases respectively, with 12 bases between them. The CDR3 runs to 14 residues. Per germline, CDR1 KGHSH and CDR2 LQKENI. CDR3 protein: CASSPPNHGGELFF. Written as DNA, the CDR3 is TGTGCCAGCTCACCCCCAAACCATGGCGGGGAGCTGTTTTTT.

Only one count was recorded for this clone. This chain uses TRBV7-2 with TRBJ2-3; 10 nucleotides agree with TRBD2. J was trimmed by 1 base and V by 5 bases; bases with no gene match: 6. The CDR3 contains 16 residues. Germline CDR1 is SGHTA and CDR2 is FQGNSA. The CDR3 bases are TGTGCCAGCAGCCCCGGACTAGCGGATGGCACAGATACGCAGTATTTT. Translation gives CASSPGLADGTDTQYF.

The J gene is TRBJ1-2, the V gene TRBV19; D remains unclear. Between the trimmed V and J ends, which lost 3 bases and 4 bases, there was a span of 9 bases. There are 13 residues in the CDR3. Germline values: CDR1 LNHDA, CDR2 SQIVND (reference sequence). The CDR3 spells CASSIRWGYGYTF. The CDR3 DNA reads as TGTGCCAGTAGTATCCGATGGGGCTATGGCTACACCTTC.

This clone has a handful of counts. V is TRBV3-1 (or the pseudogene TRBV3-2) and J is TRBJ2-7, with 11 positions matching TRBD2. After removal of 6 bases from V and 5 bases from J, the junction contained 3 bases not matched to a gene. The length of the CDR3 is 13 residues. The germline gives CDR1 LGHDT, CDR2 YNNKEL (reference sequence). The chain's CDR3 is CASSTLAGDEQYF. CDR3 DNA: TGTGCCAGCAGTACACTAGCGGGAGACGAGCAGTACTTC.

The chain couples TRBV27 to TRBJ2-1; 7 bases agree with TRBD2. Trimming removed 3 bases from V and 10 bases from J; junction bases left unmatched: 3. This CDR3 contains 12 residues. CDR1 and CDR2 from the germline V gene are MNHEY and SMNVEV (reference sequence). CDR3 DNA sequence: TGTGCCAGCAGTTTCCGGGGGGACGAGCAGTTCTTC. Translating gives CASSFRGDEQFF.

The chain combines TRBV27 with TRBJ2-7; D remains unclear. The CDR3 is 13 amino acids. Looked up from germline, CDR1 is MNHEY and CDR2 is SMNVEV (reference sequence). V lost 2 bases, J lost 5 bases, and 10 bases lay in between. The CDR3 DNA sequence: TGTGCCAGCAGTTTAAAGGGATTCCACGAGCAGTACTTC. Translation: CASSLKGFHEQYF.

J is TRBJ2-7 and V is TRBV27; TRBD2 matches 9 bases. This CDR3 is built from 15 residues. CDR1 MNHEY and CDR2 SMNVEV come from the germline V gene (reference sequence). J was trimmed by 6 bases and V by 5 bases; bases with no gene match: 11. The CDR3 loop reads CASSPPGLARREQYF. DNA for the CDR3: TGTGCCAGCAGTCCCCCGGGACTAGCAAGGCGCGAGCAGTACTTC.

The table lists this clone with a count of one. The chain has TRBV21-1 and TRBJ2-1; the table calls TRBD2, which could not be checked here. TRBV21-1 is tagged as a pseudogene. The CDR3 sequence is 17 residues long. This CDR3 reads CASSKVTAGAPYNEQFF. CDR3 sequence (DNA): TGTGCCAGCAGCAAAGTTACGGCGGGGGCCCCCTACAATGAGCAGTTCTTC.